A single T cell receptor beta chain is shown here with its context. The entry originates in a study of cytomegalovirus exposure and HLA in healthy donors. About the study: The Caucasian-associated ancestry cluster contained 75% to 85% of the 398 genotyped donors.

The PCR used 60 Vbeta and 13 Jbeta primers. Here immunoSEQ multiplex PCR was the method, and the copy in TCRdb shows in-frame clones only, minus some. The table has more than 95,000 clones, 65% to 75% seen once; the top ten hold 3.5% to 4.5%. Germline-derived CDR1 and CDR2 are MDHEN and SYDVKM. V lost 5 bases and J 0 bases, leaving 13 bases between the germline ends. This CDR3 region has 15 residues. The chain has TRBV28 and TRBJ1-1; D gene ambiguous. Sequencing was performed on PBMCs. The receptor comes from a man between 40 and 49 years old in good health and CMV-seropositive. DNA of the CDR3: TGTGCCAGCAGTCCCCTCGCGAGGATGAACACTGAAGCTTTCTTT. Its translation: CASSPLARMNTEAFF.